The 3 T cell receptor beta chains in this list originate from one sample, sequenced in a study of blood T cell repertoires in COVID-19. TCRdb's copy holds only in-frame clones and misses some; the assay was immunoSEQ multiplex PCR. The table records 150,000 to 200,000 clones, approximately 90% of them present only once. Sequencing was carried out using peripheral blood. The receptors stem from a woman over 75 in a cohort sampled during active or convalescent COVID-19.

V gene TRBV28 combines with J gene TRBJ1-4; 11 bases line up with TRBD1. With V trimmed by 6 bases and J by 10 bases, 13 bases remained unmatched. The CDR3 covers 16 residues. Germline-derived CDR1 and CDR2 are MDHEN and SYDVKM. The CDR3 bases are TGTGCCAGCAGCGGACAGGGGGCCCGATTAACGGGAAAACTGTTTTTT. Encoded protein: CASSGQGARLTGKLFF.

In its sample, this clone was seen a few times. The V gene is TRBV27, the J gene TRBJ2-1; TRBD1 aligns across 7 bases. The CDR3 is made up of 14 amino acids. Germline lookup yields CDR1 MNHEY and CDR2 SMNVEV (reference sequence). Germline trimming cut 7 bases from V and 3 bases from J; bases unmatched to any gene: 6. CDR3 coding DNA: TGTGCCAGCACTGTCAGGACAGGCTACAATGAGCAGTTCTTC. Protein sequence: CASTVRTGYNEQFF.

The CDR3: CASRTSGRAGNEQFF. The DNA of the CDR3 is TGTGCCAGCAGGACTAGCGGGAGGGCGGGCAATGAGCAGTTCTTC. V usage is TRBV6-4 and J usage is TRBJ2-1; 14 bases align to TRBD2. The trim removed 6 bases at V and 6 bases at J, leaving 4 bases unmatched. Germline lookup yields CDR1 MRHNA and CDR2 SNTAGT. CDR3 length: 15 amino acids.